Listed below are T cell receptor beta chains from one sample, sequenced in a study of blood T cell repertoires in COVID-19. Using immunoSEQ multiplex PCR, the repertoire was profiled, and TCRdb retains in-frame clones only, with some absent. The sample records more than 65,000 clones, roughly 89% being singletons. The sample comprised peripheral blood. The source of these receptors is a man between 45 and 60 years old with acute or convalescent COVID-19. Both conserved end residues are part of each CDR3. A D gene is named only where the DNA matches it firmly. Expanded clones get a size class; other rows say once, few or many, or leave the size out.

J | V | size | D | DNA | CDR3
TRBJ1-1 | TRBV18 | NA | NA | TGTGCCAGCTCACCAGTCACTATGAACACTGAAGCTTTCTTT | CASSPVTMNTEAFF
TRBJ2-7 | TRBV7-2 | NA | NA | TGTGCCAGCAGCCTACCCCCCGTCTACGAGCAGTACTTC | CASSLPPVYEQYF
TRBJ1-4 | TRBV15 | NA | NA | TGTGCCACCAGCAGAGAAAGAGTGCATGAAAAACTGTTTTTT | CATSRERVHEKLFF
TRBJ2-2 | TRBV3-1/TRBV3-2 | NA | TRBD1 | TGTGCCAGCAGCCAAACCGGGACAGGAACAACCGGGGAGCTGTTTTTT | CASSQTGTGTTGELFF
TRBJ2-3 | TRBV10-1 | NA | TRBD1 | TGCGCCAGCAGTGCCGAGACAGGGTCCGGGACAGATACGCAGTATTTT | CASSAETGSGTDTQYF
TRBJ2-2 | TRBV2 | few | TRBD2 | TGTGCCAGCAGTCTGCGGACTAGCGGGACCGGGGAGCTGTTTTTT | CASSLRTSGTGELFF
TRBJ2-6 | TRBV7-3 | NA | NA | TGTGCCAGCAGCTTACGAGGGTCTGGGGCCAACGTCCTGACTTTC | CASSLRGSGANVLTF
TRBJ2-3 | TRBV30 | NA | NA | TGTGCCTGGAGCGGGGGTGGGACAGATACGCAGTATTTT | CAWSGGGTDTQYF
TRBJ2-7 | TRBV13 | NA | TRBD2 | TGTGCCAGCAGATCAGAGGGACTAGGCGAGCAGTACTTC | CASRSEGLGEQYF
TRBJ2-3 | TRBV7-2 | NA | TRBD2 | TGTGCCAGCAGCTCGGACCTAGCGGGGTCTAATACGCAGTATTTT | CASSSDLAGSNTQYF
TRBJ2-7 | TRBV7-3 | once | TRBD2 | TGTGCCAGCAGCCTGACTAGCGGGTCCTACGAGCAGTACTTC | CASSLTSGSYEQYF
TRBJ2-1 | TRBV7-2 | NA | NA | TGTGCCAGCAGCTTAGGTGGGCAGGCGTACAATGAGCAGTTCTTC | CASSLGGQAYNEQFF
TRBJ1-2 | TRBV7-9 | NA | TRBD1 | TGTGCCAGCAGCAGCCGGGACAGGGTAGATGGCTACACCTTC | CASSSRDRVDGYTF
TRBJ1-5 | TRBV30 | NA | TRBD1 | TGTGCCTGGAGTTCCCTGGACAGGGATAATCAGCCCCAGCATTTT | CAWSSLDRDNQPQHF
TRBJ2-7 | TRBV5-1 | NA | TRBD2 | TGCGCCAGCAGGAATGAGCGGGAGTGGGATCACGAGCAGTACTTC | CASRNEREWDHEQYF
TRBJ2-7 | TRBV18 | NA | NA | TGTGCCAGCTCACCGTCCAGGGGGGCCTACGAGCAGTACTTC | CASSPSRGAYEQYF
TRBJ2-3 | TRBV6-1 | NA | NA | TGTGCCAGCAGTGAAGCGATACACAACACAGATACGCAGTATTTT | CASSEAIHNTDTQYF
TRBJ2-3 | TRBV5-1 | few | NA | TGCGCCAGCAGCATTGGCGGGCAGTTTGGGGGGGGACAAGATACGCAGTATTTT | CASSIGGQFGGGQDTQYF
TRBJ1-1 | TRBV6-5 | few | NA | TGTGCCGGGGCTGTCCGGGGGACGAACACTGAAGCTTTCTTT | CAGAVRGTNTEAFF
TRBJ2-5 | TRBV6-5 | NA | NA | TGTGCCAGCAGTATCCCGGGACACCCTATAGAGACCCAGTACTTC | CASSIPGHPIETQYF
TRBJ1-2 | TRBV7-9 | NA | NA | TGTGCCAGCAGCTTAGGCGAAGGGGTCTATGGCTACACCTTC | CASSLGEGVYGYTF
TRBJ1-1 | TRBV7-8 | once | TRBD1 | TGTGCCAGCAGCTTAGCGGGGACAGAGGCTTTCTTT | CASSLAGTEAFF
TRBJ2-1 | TRBV18 | NA | NA | TGTGCCAGCTCACTAACCGGAGGGTACAATGAGCAGTTCTTC | CASSLTGGYNEQFF
TRBJ1-6 | TRBV11-2 | NA | NA | TGTGCCAGCAGCCTCCTACCCCCCACTTATAATTCACCCCTCCACTTT | CASSLLPPTYNSPLHF
TRBJ1-4 | TRBV7-2 | once | NA | TGTGCCAGCAGCTTAGTGGTAGGGGTGGGTGAAAAACTGTTTTTT | CASSLVVGVGEKLFF
TRBJ1-4 | TRBV28 | NA | NA | TGTGCCAGCAGTTTACCCGACAGTAATGAAAAACTGTTTTTT | CASSLPDSNEKLFF
TRBJ2-1 | TRBV7-2 | NA | NA | TGTGCCAGCAGCTTCCCGTCGGGCGGGGCTAAGGATGAGCAGTTCTTC | CASSFPSGGAKDEQFF
TRBJ1-6 | TRBV9 | NA | TRBD1 | TGTGCCAGCAGCGTAGAGGGGACAGGTTATAATTCACCCCTCCACTTT | CASSVEGTGYNSPLHF
TRBJ2-3 | TRBV19 | NA | TRBD2 | TGTGCCAGTAGTACTAGCGGGGCAGGCCGCACAGATACGCAGTATTTT | CASSTSGAGRTDTQYF
TRBJ2-6 | TRBV11-2 | NA | TRBD1 | TGTGCCAGCAGCAAGGACAGGGGTGCTGCTGGGGCCAACGTCCTGACTTTC | CASSKDRGAAGANVLTF
TRBJ2-1 | TRBV7-8 | NA | TRBD1 | TGTGCCACAAAGACAGGGGGCCTTTACAATGAGCAGTTCTTC | CATKTGGLYNEQFF
TRBJ1-2 | TRBV4-3 | once | NA | TGCGCCAGCAGCCAAGAAAGGGGGGGGTCCCACTATGGCTACACCTTC | CASSQERGGSHYGYTF
TRBJ2-1 | TRBV15 | NA | NA | TGTGCCACCAGCAGAGATTCTGACAATGAGCAGTTCTTC | CATSRDSDNEQFF